A selection of T cell receptor beta chains follows, all from one sample in a study of blood T cells in healthy people across ages. A single record per CDR3 protein comes from TCRdb applying MiXCR to the 5' RACE reads. The table has more than 550,000 distinct CDR3 sequences, over 20% seen once; the top ten hold 22%. Sequencing used blood. The receptors were sampled from a man in his sixties or seventies in good health. Each CDR3 is given with its conserved first and last residue.

>TRBV12-3/TRBV12-4|TRBJ2-1
CASSFRGGWSVSNEQFF
>TRBV12-3/TRBV12-4|TRBJ1-2
CASSSPLRQSANYGYTF
>TRBV10-3|TRBJ2-5
CATRGFGEETQYF
>TRBV5-6|TRBJ2-1
CASSLYVEVTYNEQFF
>TRBV25-1|TRBJ2-1
CASSESGSSLGEQFF
>TRBV7-2|TRBJ1-2
CASSLGGTDIYGYTF
>TRBV29-1|TRBJ2-1
CSVAWTIGYNEQFF
>TRBV29-1|TRBJ2-7
CSVEGIQCEQYF
>TRBV20-1|TRBJ2-7
CSASSRLAGEQYF
>TRBV19|TRBJ2-3
CASRSGTAVTDTQYF
>TRBV27|TRBJ2-4
CASSPLGPLVAKNIQYF
>TRBV6-4|TRBJ2-1
CASSEMGGSYNEQFF
>TRBV5-1|TRBJ2-1
CASRPARGIHEQFF
>TRBV12-3/TRBV12-4|TRBJ1-2
CASSLAGSLYGYTF
>TRBV4-2|TRBJ2-5
CASSQVLGTQETQYF
>TRBV5-1|TRBJ2-5
CASSSNGGGEETQYF
>TRBV27|TRBJ1-6
CASSLRQGRPLHF
>TRBV29-1|TRBJ2-7
CSVPQTGGKNEQYF
>TRBV6-6|TRBJ1-4
CASSYEGINEKLFF
>TRBV5-1|TRBJ2-1
CASSLLGSAYNEQFF
>TRBV29-1|TRBJ2-5
CSVSLDSQETQYF
>TRBV20-1|TRBJ2-3
CSAQIPAGYTDTQYF
>TRBV2|TRBJ2-7
CASRWNGEQYF
>TRBV20-1|TRBJ1-1
CSASQQGASTEAFF
>TRBV3-1|TRBJ1-1
CASSLDGGRRAFF
>TRBV18|TRBJ1-1
CASSPLDSFRFTEAFF
>TRBV20-1|TRBJ2-3
CSARDRTPFTDTQYF
>TRBV7-6|TRBJ1-4
CASSLIAGLATNEKLFF
>TRBV6-6|TRBJ2-1
CASDSGTYNEQFF
>TRBV18|TRBJ2-1
CASSRRTSGNDPDYNEQFF
>TRBV7-9|-
CASSLALDEETQYF
>TRBV9|TRBJ1-1
CASSIGTGGEAFF
>TRBV6-5|TRBJ2-1
CATRGGPFNEQFF
>TRBV7-9|-
CASSSPGRGSSYEQYF
>TRBV6-5|TRBJ1-5
CASSYRDNQPQHF
>TRBV12-3/TRBV12-4|TRBJ2-5
CASTRTEQETQYF
>TRBV20-1|TRBJ1-2
CSARHSGGYTF
>TRBV20-1|TRBJ1-2
CSARGAGSEVYGYTF
>TRBV12-3/TRBV12-4|TRBJ1-5
CASSRTAAQPQHF
>TRBV5-1|TRBJ1-2
CASSLFGGTGVDGYTF
>TRBV28|TRBJ1-2
CASLIRGGYGYTF
>TRBV25-1|TRBJ1-4
CASSTHRGVDEKLFF
>TRBV5-1|TRBJ2-2
CASSRGFLDSYTGELFF
>TRBV20-1|TRBJ2-3
CSARGLADGTDTQYF
>TRBV2|TRBJ2-3
CASSAEQGAMDTQYF
>TRBV5-5|TRBJ1-1
CASSPRPEGFAEAFF
>TRBV28|TRBJ2-1
CASRPTSGGAQEQFF
>TRBV20-1|TRBJ1-4
CSARRDGRPNEKLFF